This T cell receptor (beta chain) was captured by sequencing in a study of blood T cell repertoires in COVID-19 (TCRdb year 2020). Notes on the research overall: The collaborator samples originated in the United States, Italy and Spain and spanned the acute and convalescent phases of COVID-19. The material from the prospective study consisted of cDNA or gDNA derived from T cells, B-cell-depleted T cells, or PBMCs. Subjects who had been exposed to COVID-19, were actively infected with it, or had recovered from it provided the deeply sampled blood TCRbeta repertoires that made up the dataset. The repertoires were made available in a free public database intended to serve as a resource for research on the immune response to SARS-CoV-2. The samples were drawn from the first 160 participants of the ongoing ImmuneRACE study and from 1,254 subjects provided by 6 global collaborators. Nearly every sample came with metadata listing a de-identified subject ID, COVID-19 status, age in years and sex. Where available, HLA class I and class II types were obtained from metadata supplied by the sample provider rather than from assay-based typing.

Concerning this clone itself: It lacks a known antigen. The record has no base qualities; no much larger clone is one base away.

Each collaborating institution followed its own protocols to collect whole blood in K2EDTA tubes. Collaborator samples were shipped for TCRbeta analysis as frozen whole blood, isolated PBMCs, or DNA extracted from either sample type. What the research found in general, with its limitations: The quantity of clinical and demographic metadata differed by source and by participant and was supplied without curation.

TCRbeta CDR3 regions were amplified from genomic DNA using the immunoSEQ Assay, a bias-controlled multiplex PCR. The study's own analysis went as follows. The number of nucleated cells in each sample was estimated from the amplification of reference gene primers within the assay. To quantify the absolute abundance of each unique TCRbeta CDR3 rearrangement, sequence reads were collapsed and filtered. Productive Simpson clonality was computed per sample as the square root of Simpson's diversity index over productive rearrangements. Sourced from immuneACCESS, this table was stored by TCRdb with only in-frame sequences that have V and J called. A share of the clones is absent; for the studies checked, an unresolved V gene accounts for under half, and the remainder has no known explanation. That table gives V, J and clone size, and the DNA gave D and trimming. The table for this sample lists about 110,000 clones; approximately 88% of them were counted only once. The ten most abundant clones make up roughly 0.89% of the sample.

The sample was peripheral blood. The TCR comes from a woman in her seventies with acute or convalescent COVID-19.

Read as DNA, the sequence is TGTGCCTGGTCAGATGGGGGAGGCCGTCGAGAGACCCAGTACTTC. Translated, this gives CAWSDGGGRRETQYF. The chain couples TRBV30 to TRBJ2-5; a weak D assignment points to TRBD2 (6 bases agree). There are 15 amino acids in the CDR3, from cysteine to phenylalanine inclusive. Only the CDR3 portion is preserved as DNA: 45 bases, with reading frame beginning at the first base. V and J are truncated by 5 bases and 4 bases respectively, leaving an intervening sequence of 20 bases. The germline V gene (reference sequence) supplies CDR1 GTSNPN and CDR2 SVGIG.